This TCR beta chain was identified in a study of T cells after yellow fever vaccination. Turning to the study itself: When fractions had low cell numbers, they were prepared with SMART-Seq v4 Ultra Low Input. Study findings and constraints: After the booster, over 95% of CD4 and about 90% of CD8 primary-response clones were re-detected.

Concerning this clonotype itself: The antigen remains undetermined.

Per germline, CDR1 SEHNR and CDR2 FQNEAQ (reference sequence). The V end was cut by 1 base, the J end by 1 base, with 12 bases between. The CDR3 loop spans 16 amino acids. TCRdb itself ran the 5' RACE reads through MiXCR, one entry per CDR3 protein. The table lists a few hundred thousand distinct CDR3 sequences, 15% to 20% of them singletons. This rearrangement joins TRBV7-9 to TRBJ2-3, with D possibly TRBD1 on 5 matching bases. The sample was PBMCs, taken 15 days after the yellow fever booster vaccination. The TCR comes from a man aged 25-45 years who received the YFV17D yellow fever vaccine. Written as DNA, the CDR3 is TGTGCCAGCAGCTTAGGGGGCCTCCGGGGCACAGATACGCAGTATTTT. Translating gives CASSLGGLRGTDTQYF. The full variable domain, its missing parts supplied by reference TRBV7-9 and TRBJ2-3, is DTGVSQNPRHKITKRGQNVTFRCDPISEHNRLYWYRQTLGQGPEFLTYFQNEAQLEKSRLLSDRFSAERPKGSFSTLEIQRTEQGDSAMYLCASSLGGLRGTDTQYFGPGTRLTVL.